What follows are 26 T cell receptor beta chains derived from one specimen sequenced in a study of shared clonotypes between healthy human individuals. Naive CD8 cells comprised CD45RO-negative, CCR7-positively selected cells, excluding terminally differentiated effector memory CD45RA+ cells. Sequencing used immunoSEQ multiplex PCR; TCRdb keeps in-frame clones, though not all of them. This table holds 1.5 million to 2.5 million clones, approximately 95% found once. Sequencing was done on a sample of naive CD8+ T cells sorted from blood. These receptors originate from a man between 18 and 35 years old in good health.

V usage is TRBV19 and J usage is TRBJ1-2; D is perhaps TRBD1 (5 bases). Per the germline V gene, CDR1 is LNHDA and CDR2 is SQIVND (reference sequence). The CDR3 length is 14 residues. V gave up 4 bases and J gave up 0 bases, with 9 bases separating them. The CDR3 DNA reads as TGTGCCAGTAGTACCCAGGGAGCTAACTATGGCTACACCTTC. Its translation: CASSTQGANYGYTF.

The rearrangement uses TRBV6-5 and TRBJ2-3; possible D gene TRBD2, 5 bases. V lost 6 bases to trimming and J lost 2 bases, with 9 bases between them. Germline lookup yields CDR1 MNHEY and CDR2 SVGAGI. The CDR3 is made up of 13 amino acids. The CDR3 nucleotides read TGTGCCAGCAGCCCCGGGGTCACAGATACGCAGTATTTT. As protein: CASSPGVTDTQYF.

The chain links TRBV6-5 to TRBJ2-2; D unclear. Trimming shortened V by 1 base and J by 4 bases, and 4 bases separated the two germline ends. Per the germline V gene, CDR1 is MNHEY and CDR2 is SVGAGI. This CDR3 is built from 13 residues. CDR3 DNA: TGTGCCAGCAGTTACTTTTTCACCGGGGAGCTGTTTTTT. This translates into CASSYFFTGELFF.

The V gene is TRBV28, the J gene TRBJ2-7, with 9 bases matching TRBD2. This CDR3 has 16 amino acids. V was pared by 3 bases and J by 2 bases, with 8 bases of the junction left unmatched. Germline V gives CDR1 MDHEN, CDR2 SYDVKM. This chain's CDR3 is CASSLFSGGPTYEQYF. Here the CDR3 DNA reads TGTGCCAGCAGTTTGTTTAGCGGGGGCCCGACCTACGAGCAGTACTTC.

The rearrangement joins TRBV4-1 to TRBJ1-1; 10 nucleotides match TRBD1. Trimming took 1 base from V and 4 from J; bases not matched to a gene: 9. The germline gives CDR1 MGHRA, CDR2 YSYEKL. The CDR3 spans 17 residues. CDR3 region: CASSQADRGNLGTEAFF. The DNA of the CDR3 is TGCGCCAGCAGCCAAGCGGACAGGGGGAATTTGGGCACTGAAGCTTTCTTT.

The V gene is TRBV19, the J gene TRBJ2-7; D unclear. Germline V gene data show CDR1 as LNHDA and CDR2 as SQIVND (reference sequence). The CDR3 sequence is 13 residues long. Trimming took 5 bases from V and 7 from J, leaving 15 bases between them. The CDR3 DNA sequence: TGTGCCAGTAGTTCCTATGGATGGGGAGAGCAGTACTTC. Protein: CASSSYGWGEQYF.

The chain couples TRBV7-8 to TRBJ2-7, with unresolved D. V was pared by 1 base and J by 2 bases, with 9 bases between. CDR1 is SGHVS, CDR2 FQNEAQ, per germline. The CDR3 extends over 14 amino acids. CDR3: CASSLGGVAYEQYF. CDR3 DNA: TGTGCCAGCAGCTTAGGTGGGGTGGCCTACGAGCAGTACTTC.

On this clone itself: A read error may account for a junction end that differs from germline. The CDR3 DNA reads TGCGCCAGCGGTGACAGGGACACTCAGCCCCAGCATTTT. It is translated as CASGDRDTQPQHF. V is TRBV10-2 and J is TRBJ1-5; 7 bases are a match to TRBD1. CDR3 length: 13 amino acids. The germline V gene encodes CDR1 WSHSY and CDR2 SAAADI.

The chain recombines TRBV2 with TRBJ2-2; D is ambiguous. In germline, CDR1 is SNHLY, CDR2 FYNNEI. The CDR3 extends over 13 amino acids. Trimming left V 10 bases short and J 1 base short, with 10 bases between. The CDR3: CATIEVNTGELFF. In DNA form, the CDR3 reads TGTGCCACCATCGAGGTGAACACCGGGGAGCTGTTTTTT.

The rearrangement joins TRBV27 to TRBJ2-1; the D gene is possibly TRBD2 (5 bases). The V and J ends lost 9 bases and 8 bases respectively, with 8 bases between them. This CDR3 is 10 amino acids long. Germline CDR1 reads MNHEY; CDR2 reads SMNVEV (reference sequence). For the CDR3, the DNA is TGTGCCAGTGGCGGGCATGAGCAGTTCTTC. This gives the protein CASGGHEQFF.

Points on this clone: This CDR3 is also generated by other DNA sequences in the sample. V and J are TRBV11-2 and TRBJ2-1; perhaps TRBD2 as D (5 bases). Germline V gene data show CDR1 as SGHAT and CDR2 as FQNNGV. The CDR3 runs 11 residues. V lost 5 bases and J 9 bases, leaving 8 bases between the germline ends. CDR3 loop: CASSLAGEQFF. The CDR3 DNA follows: TGTGCCAGCAGCCTAGCTGGTGAGCAGTTCTTC.

A note on this clone: The same CDR3 also results from other DNA sequences found in this sample. This chain joins TRBV2 and TRBJ2-3; TRBD2 aligns across 10 bases. This CDR3 region has 15 residues. After removal of 3 bases from V and 1 base from J, the junction contained 1 base not matched to a gene. Germline CDR1 reads SNHLY; CDR2 reads FYNNEI. The CDR3, as DNA: TGTGCCAGCAGTGAGCTAGCGGGAGGCACAGATACGCAGTATTTT. Its protein is CASSELAGGTDTQYF.

The CDR3 is CASSSSWESYEQYF. As DNA, the CDR3 is TGTGCCAGCAGTTCTTCCTGGGAGTCCTACGAGCAGTACTTC. V usage is TRBV6-5 and J usage is TRBJ2-5; D perhaps matches TRBD2 (5 bases). The DNA end is more similar to TRBJ2-7, so the J call may be wrong. The CDR3 sequence is 14 residues long. CDR1 and CDR2 (germline): MNHEY, SVGAGI.

Here the CDR3 reads CASRLDRGNTEAFF. In nucleotides, the CDR3 is TGTGCCAGCAGGTTAGACAGGGGGAACACTGAAGCTTTCTTT. The V gene is TRBV27, the J gene TRBJ1-1, with 8 bases matching TRBD1. CDR1 is MNHEY and CDR2 is SMNVEV in the germline V gene (reference sequence). This CDR3 is built from 14 residues. J lost 1 base, V lost 6 bases, and 4 bases had no gene match.

This chain links TRBV7-2 with TRBJ2-3; 9 bases match TRBD2. Trimming removed 3 bases from V and 4 bases from J; junction bases left unmatched: 8. This CDR3 is built from 16 residues. Germline V gene lookup returns CDR1 SGHTA and CDR2 FQGNSA. CDR3 loop: CASSLGPGTSPDTQYF. CDR3 nucleotide sequence: TGTGCCAGCAGCTTGGGGCCCGGGACTAGCCCAGATACGCAGTATTTT.

The genes are TRBV4-3 and TRBJ2-7; TRBD2 matches at 8 bases. The CDR3 has 15 residues. The V gene end was trimmed by 0 bases and the J gene end by 3 bases; junction bases not matched to a gene: 4. Germline CDR1 reads LGHNA; CDR2 reads YSLEER. The CDR3 spells CASSQESLADYEQYF. The CDR3 nucleotides read TGCGCCAGCAGCCAAGAGTCACTAGCGGACTACGAGCAGTACTTC.

As concerns this clone: Other nucleotide sequences from this sample produce the same CDR3. This chain joins TRBV27 and TRBJ2-7; no firm D call. CDR3 length: 13 residues. V lost 2 bases and J 4 bases, leaving 9 bases between the germline ends. Germline V gene lookup returns CDR1 MNHEY and CDR2 SMNVEV (reference sequence). This CDR3 reads CASSLNRAYEQYF. Here the CDR3 DNA reads TGTGCCAGCAGTTTAAACCGGGCTTACGAGCAGTACTTC.

This clone is a singleton in its sample. The chain carries TRBV4-1 and TRBJ2-7; TRBD2 is a possible D gene (6 bases). The CDR3 sequence is 14 residues long. Per germline, CDR1 MGHRA and CDR2 YSYEKL. V lost 5 bases and J 5 bases, leaving 16 bases between the germline ends. The CDR3 spells CASSGGWGVDEQYF. The CDR3 nucleotides are TGCGCCAGCAGCGGTGGTTGGGGGGTTGACGAGCAGTACTTC.

This sequence joins TRBV14 and TRBJ2-7, with 8 bases lining up with TRBD1. This CDR3 has 13 residues. The trim removed 4 bases at V and 4 bases at J, leaving 3 bases unmatched. Germline V gives CDR1 SGHDN, CDR2 FVKESK. CDR3 loop: CASSPDREYEQYF. DNA of the CDR3: TGTGCCAGCAGCCCGGACAGGGAGTACGAGCAGTACTTC.

The V call is TRBV7-9, the J call TRBJ2-5; 7 bases are a match to TRBD2. CDR1 SEHNR and CDR2 FQNEAQ come from the germline V gene (reference sequence). The V and J ends lost 5 bases and 5 bases, in that order; junction bases with no gene match: 8. This CDR3 has 14 amino acids. CDR3 sequence: CASSARPGGETQYF. CDR3 DNA sequence: TGTGCCAGCAGCGCCCGTCCCGGGGGGGAGACCCAGTACTTC.

This chain links TRBV7-6 with TRBJ2-3; maybe TRBD1 (6 bases). Germline lookup yields CDR1 SGHVS and CDR2 FNYEAQ. The V end was cut by 2 bases, the J end by 2 bases, with 14 bases between. The CDR3 loop spans 16 amino acids. Here the CDR3 reads CASSLSGRGDTDTQYF. CDR3 bases: TGTGCCAGCAGCTTATCGGGCAGGGGAGACACAGATACGCAGTATTTT.

The J gene is TRBJ1-6, the V gene TRBV4-1, with D tentatively TRBD1 (5 bases). The CDR3 loop spans 16 amino acids. V was trimmed by 7 bases and J by 0 bases, leaving 13 bases between them. Germline V CDR1 and CDR2: MGHRA, YSYEKL. The CDR3 DNA follows: TGCGCCAGCACAACGGGGCCGAGCTCCTATAATTCACCCCTCCACTTT. Its protein is CASTTGPSSYNSPLHF.

The chain has TRBV5-1 and TRBJ2-1; 14 bases are shared with TRBD2. The length of the CDR3 is 17 residues. V lost 5 bases to trimming and J lost 0 bases; unmatched junction nucleotides: 4. Germline assignment: CDR1 SGHRS and CDR2 YFSETQ. The CDR3 DNA is TGCGCCAGCAGACCTGGGACTAGCGGGAGCTCCTACAATGAGCAGTTCTTC. Translation gives CASRPGTSGSSYNEQFF. Complete variable domain (other parts from reference TRBV5-1 and TRBJ2-1): KAGVTQTPRYLIKTRGQQVTLSCSPISGHRSVSWYQQTPGQGLQFLFEYFSETQRNKGNFPGRFSGRQFSNSRSEMNVSTLELGDSALYLCASRPGTSGSSYNEQFFGPGTRLTVL.

The CDR3 reads CASSKEGRTGANVLTF. CDR3 coding DNA: TGTGCCAGCAGCAAAGAGGGGAGAACTGGGGCCAACGTCCTGACTTTC. This rearrangement joins TRBV7-9 to TRBJ2-6; TRBD1 or TRBD2 may be the D gene (5 bases each). The V and J ends lost 5 bases and 2 bases respectively, with 13 bases between them. Germline V gene lookup returns CDR1 SEHNR and CDR2 FQNEAQ (reference sequence). The CDR3 loop spans 16 amino acids.

The chain carries TRBV4-2 and TRBJ2-5; D is unclear. There are 16 residues in the CDR3. Germline V gene data show CDR1 as LGHNA and CDR2 as YNFKEQ. The V end was cut by 3 bases, the J end by 5 bases, with 19 bases between. The CDR3 reads CASSQGDTLVLETQYF. The CDR3, as DNA: TGTGCCAGCAGCCAGGGTGACACCTTGGTTCTGGAGACCCAGTACTTC.

The sample holds one count of this clone. The same CDR3 is also encoded by other DNA sequences in this sample. The chain carries TRBV19 and TRBJ1-5; tentative D call: TRBD1 (6 bases). This CDR3 spans 15 amino acids. CDR1 is LNHDA, CDR2 SQIVND, per germline (reference sequence). V shed 0 bases and J shed 5 bases, with 11 bases lying between them. The CDR3 DNA follows: TGTGCCAGTAGTATAGATCGGGAGGGGGATCAGCCCCAGCATTTT. Protein sequence: CASSIDREGDQPQHF. The full variable domain, with the rest looked up from reference TRBV19 and TRBJ1-5, is DGGITQSPKYLFRKEGQNVTLSCEQNLNHDAMYWYRQDPGQGLRLIYYSQIVNDFQKGDIAEGYSVSREKKESFPLTVTSAQKNPTAFYLCASSIDREGDQPQHFGDGTRLSIL.